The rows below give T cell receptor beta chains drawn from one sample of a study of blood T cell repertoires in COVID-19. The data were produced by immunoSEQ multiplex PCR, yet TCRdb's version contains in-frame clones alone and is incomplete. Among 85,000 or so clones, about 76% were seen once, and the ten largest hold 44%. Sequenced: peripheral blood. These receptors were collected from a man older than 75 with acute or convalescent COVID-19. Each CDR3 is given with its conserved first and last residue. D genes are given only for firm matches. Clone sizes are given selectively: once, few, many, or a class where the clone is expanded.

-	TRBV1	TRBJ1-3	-	CTSSQDEEVSGNTIYF	TGCACCAGCAGCCAAGATGAAGAGGTATCTGGAAACACCATATATTTT
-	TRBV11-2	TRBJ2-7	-	CASSLVTLSSYEQYF	TGTGCCAGCAGCTTAGTCACATTAAGCTCCTACGAGCAGTACTTC
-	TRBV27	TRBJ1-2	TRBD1	CASSPWQIQTGGVYGYTF	TGTGCCAGCAGTCCATGGCAAATCCAGACAGGGGGCGTCTATGGCTACACCTTC
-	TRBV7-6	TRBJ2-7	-	CASSLAAGLLSYEQYF	TGTGCCAGCAGCTTAGCGGCGGGACTCCTTTCCTACGAGCAGTACTTC
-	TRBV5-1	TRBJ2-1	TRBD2	CASSLVAGPSYNEQFF	TGCGCCAGCAGCTTGGTAGCGGGACCTTCCTACAATGAGCAGTTCTTC
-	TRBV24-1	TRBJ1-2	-	CATSDWERRYGYTF	TGTGCCACCAGTGATTGGGAGAGAAGGTATGGCTACACCTTC
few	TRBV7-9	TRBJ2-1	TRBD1	CASSPYSGTASYNEQFF	TGTGCCAGCAGCCCTTACTCCGGGACAGCTTCCTACAATGAGCAGTTCTTC
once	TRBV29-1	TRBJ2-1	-	CSAGAYNEQFF	TGCAGCGCCGGGGCCTACAATGAGCAGTTCTTC
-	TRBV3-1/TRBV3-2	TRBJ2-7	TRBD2	CASSQDLVAGGSYEQYF	TGTGCCAGCAGCCAAGATCTTGTGGCGGGAGGATCCTACGAGCAGTACTTC
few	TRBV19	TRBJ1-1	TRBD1	CASSITGAGEAFF	TGTGCCAGTAGTATAACAGGGGCTGGTGAAGCTTTCTTT
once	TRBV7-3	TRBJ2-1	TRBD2	CASSLLAGGPYNEQFF	TGTGCCAGCAGCTTACTAGCGGGAGGGCCCTACAATGAGCAGTTCTTC
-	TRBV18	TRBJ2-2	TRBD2	CASSPLAGGPGTGELFF	TGTGCCAGCTCACCTCTAGCGGGAGGGCCAGGAACCGGGGAGCTGTTTTTT
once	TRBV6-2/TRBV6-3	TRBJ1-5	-	CASSPNYSNQPQHF	TGTGCCAGCAGTCCGAACTATAGCAATCAGCCCCAGCATTTT
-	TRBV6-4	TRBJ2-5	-	CASSYELGETQYF	TGTGCCAGCAGTTACGAGCTAGGAGAGACCCAGTACTTC
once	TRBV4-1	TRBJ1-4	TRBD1	CASSQHGTGFEKLFF	TGCGCCAGCAGCCAACACGGGACAGGGTTTGAAAAACTGTTTTTT
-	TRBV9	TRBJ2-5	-	CASSVAPGVKQETQYF	TGTGCCAGCAGCGTAGCACCGGGGGTCAAACAAGAGACCCAGTACTTC
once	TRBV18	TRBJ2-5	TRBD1	CASSPAGTGDREETQYF	TGTGCCAGCTCACCTGCCGGGACAGGAGACCGGGAAGAGACCCAGTACTTC
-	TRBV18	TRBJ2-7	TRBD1	CASSPGQGISYEQYF	TGTGCCAGCTCACCGGGACAGGGTATATCCTACGAGCAGTACTTC
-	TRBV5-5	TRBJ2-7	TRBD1	CASSLAGTGLHEQYF	TGTGCCAGCAGCTTGGCAGGGACAGGGCTCCACGAGCAGTACTTC
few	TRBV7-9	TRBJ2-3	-	CASSFHRVTDTQYF	TGTGCCAGCAGCTTCCACAGGGTCACAGATACGCAGTATTTT
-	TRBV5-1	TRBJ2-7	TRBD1	CASSWDSSYEQYF	TGCGCCAGCAGCTGGGACAGCTCCTACGAGCAGTACTTC
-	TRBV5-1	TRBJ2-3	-	CASSLGLKVTDTQYF	TGCGCCAGCAGCTTGGGACTAAAGGTCACAGATACGCAGTATTTT
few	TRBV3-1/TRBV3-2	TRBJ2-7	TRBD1	CASSQQQGSEQYF	TGTGCCAGCAGCCAACAACAGGGGAGCGAGCAGTACTTC
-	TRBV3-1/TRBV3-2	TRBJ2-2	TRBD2	CASSDWGYAGGTGELFF	TGTGCCAGCAGCGACTGGGGGTATGCGGGAGGTACCGGGGAGCTGTTTTTT
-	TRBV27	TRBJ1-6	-	CASSPGQTHISPLHF	TGTGCCAGCAGTCCCGGACAGACCCATATTTCACCCCTCCACTTT
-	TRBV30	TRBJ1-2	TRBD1	CAWSAPDRAYGYTF	TGTGCCTGGAGTGCACCGGACAGGGCCTATGGCTACACCTTC
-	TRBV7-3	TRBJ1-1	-	CASSQRSGQKAFF	TGTGCCAGCAGTCAAAGGTCGGGACAAAAAGCTTTCTTT
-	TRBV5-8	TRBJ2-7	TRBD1	CASSLRTGFYEQYF	TGTGCCAGCAGCTTGAGGACAGGGTTCTACGAGCAGTACTTC
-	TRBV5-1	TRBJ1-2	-	CASSLVPGDGYTF	TGCGCCAGCAGCTTGGTACCAGGGGACGGCTACACCTTC
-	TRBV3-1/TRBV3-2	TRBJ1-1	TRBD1	CASSGRDRATEAFF	TGTGCCAGCAGCGGCCGGGACAGAGCTACTGAAGCTTTCTTT
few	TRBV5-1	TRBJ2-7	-	CASSLAATVEQYF	TGCGCCAGCAGCTTGGCCGCGACAGTCGAGCAGTACTTC
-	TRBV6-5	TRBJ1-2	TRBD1	CASSSTQGIGGYTF	TGTGCCAGCAGTTCAACACAGGGGATCGGGGGCTACACCTTC
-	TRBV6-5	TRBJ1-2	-	CASSYAGDDYGYTF	TGTGCCAGCAGTTACGCAGGCGATGACTATGGCTACACCTTC
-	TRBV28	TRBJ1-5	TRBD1	CASSSQPRLHYRGDQPQHF	TGTGCCAGCAGTTCCCAACCTCGTTTGCATTACAGGGGGGATCAGCCCCAGCATTTT
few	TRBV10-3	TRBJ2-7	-	CAIKTTGPHDEQYF	TGTGCCATAAAAACAACAGGGCCCCATGACGAGCAGTACTTC
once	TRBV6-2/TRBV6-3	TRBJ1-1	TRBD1	CASSYSSRTGGEPEAFF	TGTGCCAGCAGTTACTCGAGTAGGACAGGGGGCGAGCCTGAAGCTTTCTTT
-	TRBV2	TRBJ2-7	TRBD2	CASSSLAGYIEQYF	TGTGCCAGCAGTTCCCTAGCGGGTTATATCGAGCAGTACTTC
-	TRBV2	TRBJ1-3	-	CASRYSGNTIYF	TGTGCCAGCAGATATTCCGGAAACACCATATATTTT
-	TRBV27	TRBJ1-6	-	CASSPNDSVNSPLHF	TGTGCCAGCAGCCCCAATGACAGCGTTAATTCACCCCTCCACTTT
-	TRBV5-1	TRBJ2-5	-	CASSLGQSQETQYF	TGCGCCAGCAGCTTGGGACAATCGCAAGAGACCCAGTACTTC
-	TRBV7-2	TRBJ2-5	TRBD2	CASSLSAGKETQYF	TGTGCCAGCAGCTTGTCAGCGGGAAAAGAGACCCAGTACTTC
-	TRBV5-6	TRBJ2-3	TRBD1	CASSLGTGTATDTQYF	TGTGCCAGCAGCTTGGGGACAGGAACCGCCACAGATACGCAGTATTTT
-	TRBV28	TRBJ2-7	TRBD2	CASGTSLSYEQYF	TGTGCCAGCGGGACTAGCCTATCCTACGAGCAGTACTTC
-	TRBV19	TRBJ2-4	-	CASSVRGLAKNIQYF	TGTGCCAGTAGCGTCCGGGGACTAGCCAAAAACATTCAGTACTTC
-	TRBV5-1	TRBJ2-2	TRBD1	CASSGRQGANTGELFF	TGCGCCAGCAGCGGGCGACAGGGGGCGAACACCGGGGAGCTGTTTTTT
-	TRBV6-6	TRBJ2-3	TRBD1	CASRWTGGITDTQYF	TGTGCCAGCAGATGGACAGGGGGCATCACAGATACGCAGTATTTT
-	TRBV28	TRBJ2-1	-	CASSRSDEQFF	TGTGCCAGCAGTCGCTCGGATGAGCAGTTCTTC
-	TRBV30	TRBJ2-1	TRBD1	CAWSVRAGGYNEQFF	TGTGCCTGGAGTGTACGGGCAGGGGGCTACAATGAGCAGTTCTTC
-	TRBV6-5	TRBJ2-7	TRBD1	CASSYNRGYEQYF	TGTGCCAGCAGTTATAACAGGGGCTACGAGCAGTACTTC
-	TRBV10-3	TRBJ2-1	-	CAISEGRPERYNEQFF	TGTGCCATCAGTGAAGGTCGCCCGGAGCGCTACAATGAGCAGTTCTTC
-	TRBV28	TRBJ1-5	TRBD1	CASSITGGLNQPQHF	TGTGCCAGCAGTATAACAGGGGGTTTAAATCAGCCCCAGCATTTT
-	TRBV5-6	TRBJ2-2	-	CASSLISGGTNTGELFF	TGTGCCAGCAGCTTGATTTCCGGAGGGACGAACACCGGGGAGCTGTTTTTT
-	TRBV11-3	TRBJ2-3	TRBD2	CASSWTSGRTDTQYF	TGTGCCAGCAGCTGGACTAGCGGGAGGACAGATACGCAGTATTTT
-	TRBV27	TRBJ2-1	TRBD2	CASSPSGGSYNEQFF	TGTGCCAGCAGTCCCAGCGGGGGGTCCTACAATGAGCAGTTCTTC